The count of the clone carrying this T cell receptor beta chain is one. There are 17 residues in the CDR3. CDR1 is LNHDA and CDR2 is SQIVND in the germline V gene (reference sequence). The germline V and J ends were trimmed by 6 bases and 4 bases, with 25 bases remaining between them. As originally analysed: The assay estimated nucleated cells by amplifying reference gene primers. Some clones are missing from TCRdb's copy, which holds only in-frame ones; the method was immunoSEQ multiplex PCR. That table furnishes V, J and clone size, whereas the DNA furnished D and trimming. The sample holds around 40,000 clones, about nine tenths seen once. These data come from a study of blood T cell repertoires in COVID-19. Overall study: Researchers got acute and convalescent COVID-19 samples from the United States, Italy and Spain. Nucleic acid was either cDNA or gDNA, and it came from T cells, B-cell-depleted T cells, or PBMCs.

The source material was peripheral blood. The TCR was taken from a woman of 80 years or more with acute or convalescent COVID-19. This rearrangement joins TRBV19 to TRBJ2-7; possibly TRBD1 for D (6 bases). CDR3 nucleotide sequence: TGTGCCAGTAGCCTGCTGCTCCCGGGACACAAAGATTACGAGCAGTACTTC. Translation: CASSLLLPGHKDYEQYF.